Included here is one TCR beta chain sequence, with context. Its antigen is as yet unknown. Trimming removed 0 bases from V and 0 bases from J; junction bases left unmatched: 4. From germline, CDR1 is MGHRA and CDR2 YSYEKL. The CDR3 has 17 residues. This sample was taken from a study of T cell repertoires in cytomegalovirus infection. Overall study: In the study, CMV epitopes included recently identified HLA-C-restricted and well-studied HLA-B-restricted ones. It was the public TCR beta signatures that indicated both CMV infection and matching HLA type.

Each CDR3 protein gets one entry after TCRdb re-called the reads with MiXCR. The table has roughly 730,000 distinct CDR3 sequences, around 30% seen once. Study observations and caveats: The ex vivo response was dominated by HLA-C-restricted CMV-specific TCR beta clonotypes. Identification of carriers of CMV plus the relevant HLA was performed using cumulative public TCR beta family frequency.

The clonotype comes from a human donor in good health (CMV status not recorded). Some clones in this sample may be carry-over from other donors' samples. The chain joins TRBV4-1 to TRBJ2-1; TRBD2 agrees at 8 bases. The material was cultured PBMCs, obtained from culture after CMV antigen stimulation. The CDR3 reads CASSQEYSGVSYNEQFF. The CDR3 DNA reads as TGCGCCAGCAGCCAAGAATATAGCGGGGTCTCCTACAATGAGCAGTTCTTC.